The present T cell receptor beta chain was sequenced within a study of cytomegalovirus exposure and HLA in healthy donors. Study summary: Prior work identified 100 million to 130 million unique TCR beta sequences in about 179 million T cells. Of all 380 or so donors who were genotyped, roughly 81% belonged to the Caucasian-associated ancestry cluster. General study findings and limits: The study listed about 150 cytomegalovirus-associated TCR beta chains. Under in vitro conditions, three CMV-associated chains were confirmed as specific for CMV antigens.

This CDR3 region has 14 residues. Germline CDR1 is SNHLY and CDR2 is FYNNEI. Trimming removed 7 bases at V and 1 base at J, with 11 bases between. As concerns this clone: Its antigen is not identified.

The PCR made use of 60 Vbeta and 13 Jbeta primers. The assay was immunoSEQ multiplex PCR, and TCRdb's table has in-frame clones only and misses some. The sample holds some 170,000 clones, roughly 80% seen once. This clonotype was sampled from a girl aged 2 to 9 in good health and CMV-seropositive. What was sequenced was PBMCs. The chain employs TRBV2 and TRBJ1-5, with D possibly TRBD1 on 6 matching bases. The CDR3 reads CASTTGLSNQPQHF. In nucleotides, the CDR3 is TGTGCCAGCACCACAGGGCTGAGCAATCAGCCCCAGCATTTT.